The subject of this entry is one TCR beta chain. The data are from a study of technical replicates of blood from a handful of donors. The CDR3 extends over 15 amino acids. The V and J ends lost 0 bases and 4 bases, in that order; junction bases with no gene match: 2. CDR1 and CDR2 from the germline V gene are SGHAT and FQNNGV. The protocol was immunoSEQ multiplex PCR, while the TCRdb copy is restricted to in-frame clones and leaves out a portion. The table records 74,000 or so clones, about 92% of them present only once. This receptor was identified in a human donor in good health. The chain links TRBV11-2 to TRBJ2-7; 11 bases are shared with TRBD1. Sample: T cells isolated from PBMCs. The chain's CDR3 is CASSLDRDRGYEQYF. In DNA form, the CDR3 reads TGTGCCAGCAGCTTAGACCGGGACAGGGGGTACGAGCAGTACTTC.